This T cell receptor (beta chain) was recorded in a study of blood T cell repertoires in COVID-19. Only in-frame clones appear in the TCRdb table, and some are missing; sequencing was by immunoSEQ multiplex PCR. The sample lists 210,000 or so clones; around 80% were seen once. Germline loops: CDR1 SGHRS, CDR2 YFSETQ. CDR3 length: 15 residues. V was cut by 4 bases and J by 1 base, with 14 bases left in between. All enrollees were about 18 to 89 years old and from roughly 22 US areas. This clonotype was sampled from a man aged 25-40 years with acute COVID-19. Sequencing was done on a sample of PBMCs or T cells enriched from blood (not recorded which). The V call is TRBV5-1, the J call TRBJ1-1, with a possible D match to TRBD1 (5 bases). This chain's CDR3 is CASSPEGNANTEAFF. Here the CDR3 DNA reads TGCGCCAGCAGCCCGGAGGGGAACGCGAACACTGAAGCTTTCTTT.